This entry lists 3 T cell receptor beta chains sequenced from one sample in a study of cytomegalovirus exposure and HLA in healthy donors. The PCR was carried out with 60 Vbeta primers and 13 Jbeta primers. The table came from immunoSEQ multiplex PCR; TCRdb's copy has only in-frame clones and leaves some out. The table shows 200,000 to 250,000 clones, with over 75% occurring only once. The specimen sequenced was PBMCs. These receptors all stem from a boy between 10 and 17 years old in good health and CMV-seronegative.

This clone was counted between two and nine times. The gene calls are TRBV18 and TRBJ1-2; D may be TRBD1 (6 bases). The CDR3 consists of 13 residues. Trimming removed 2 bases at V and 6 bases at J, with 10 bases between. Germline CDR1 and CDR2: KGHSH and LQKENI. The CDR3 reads CASSPRGRDGYTF. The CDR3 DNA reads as TGTGCCAGCTCACCAAGGGGGAGGGATGGCTACACCTTC.

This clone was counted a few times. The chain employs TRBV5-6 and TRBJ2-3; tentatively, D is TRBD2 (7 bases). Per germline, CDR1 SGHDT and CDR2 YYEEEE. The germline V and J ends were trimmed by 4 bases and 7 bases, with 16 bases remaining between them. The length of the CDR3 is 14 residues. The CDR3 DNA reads TGTGCCAGCAGCCGGCTGGGGGGGGCGAATACGCAGTATTTT. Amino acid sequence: CASSRLGGANTQYF.

The CDR3 sequence: CAWSRGQVNSPLHF. CDR3 nucleotides: TGTGCCTGGAGTCGTGGGCAGGTTAATTCACCCCTCCACTTT. The chain joins TRBV30 to TRBJ1-6; D uncertain. Trimming cost V 2 bases and J 6 bases, with 11 bases left between them. The CDR3 spans 14 residues. Germline values: CDR1 GTSNPN, CDR2 SVGIG (reference sequence).